This T cell receptor beta chain was captured by sequencing in a study of blood T cell repertoires in COVID-19. The wider study: Sample material is recorded as cDNA or gDNA derived from T cells, B-cell-depleted T cells, or PBMCs.

This clone has only one observation. Trimming took 5 bases from V and 4 from J, leaving 13 bases between them. CDR1 LNHDA and CDR2 SQIVND come from the germline V gene (reference sequence). The CDR3 has 14 amino acids. Methods used by the authors: Amplified reference gene primers provided the basis for estimating nucleated cell counts. Sequencing used immunoSEQ multiplex PCR; TCRdb keeps in-frame clones, though not all of them. That table gives V, J and clone size, and the DNA gave D and trimming. The data contain around 270,000 clones, 75% to 90% of them singletons. Which cohort a participant joined came from the clinical history participants gave.

The source is a woman aged 40 to 50 who had been exposed to COVID-19. The chain couples TRBV19 to TRBJ2-3; TRBD2 might be the D (5 bases). The sequencing input was PBMCs or T cells enriched from blood (not recorded which). CDR3 sequence: CASSEGNRPDTQYF. In DNA form, the CDR3 reads TGTGCCAGTAGTGAGGGCAATCGGCCAGATACGCAGTATTTT.